The 6 T cell receptor beta chains below all came from one sample that was sequenced in a study of blood T cells in healthy people across ages. PCR was performed a second time for about 7 to 12 cycles using a sample-barcoded 5' primer and a J-beta primer mix. TCRdb passed the 5' RACE reads through MiXCR, listing each CDR3 protein once. The table records about 720,000 distinct CDR3 sequences, about a fifth of them present only once. Sequencing used blood. The receptors originated from a man between 65 and 80 years old in good health.

The chain is built from TRBV5-1 and TRBJ2-4; 7 bases fit TRBD2. The CDR3 covers 16 residues. Germline V gene data show CDR1 as SGHRS and CDR2 as YFSETQ. V was pared by 0 bases and J by 6 bases, with 9 bases of the junction left unmatched. CDR3 coding DNA: TGCGCCAGCAGCTTGGCCTTTATGGGACTATCAAACATTCAGTACTTC. The encoded protein is CASSLAFMGLSNIQYF.

The chain joins TRBV6-1 to TRBJ2-5, with unresolved D. The CDR3 runs 17 residues. Germline V gives CDR1 MNHNS, CDR2 SASEGT. Trimming shortened V by 6 bases and J by 5 bases, and 25 bases separated the two germline ends. The CDR3 sequence: CASRPRTLPRSRETQYF. The CDR3 bases are TGTGCCAGCAGACCACGAACCCTTCCAAGGTCGCGGGAGACCCAGTACTTC.

A single count supports this clonotype. V usage is TRBV7-2 and J usage is TRBJ2-1, with D perhaps TRBD2 (7 bases). CDR1 is SGHTA and CDR2 is FQGNSA in the germline V gene. Trimming took 5 bases from V and 6 from J, leaving 23 bases between them. There are 17 residues in the CDR3. CDR3 nucleotides: TGTGCCAGCAGCACTAGAGGCGGGGGACACCGGGGCAATGAGCAGTTCTTC. Protein: CASSTRGGGHRGNEQFF.

The chain couples TRBV28 to TRBJ1-1; unclear D gene. The germline V and J ends were trimmed by 6 bases and 11 bases, with 16 bases remaining between them. This CDR3 has 12 amino acids. Germline V CDR1 and CDR2: MDHEN, SYDVKM. The CDR3 reads CASSNLQQQAFF. CDR3 DNA: TGTGCCAGCAGCAACCTACAGCAGCAGGCTTTCTTT.

There are a few counts of this clonotype. The chain links TRBV12-3 or TRBV12-4 to TRBJ2-6; possibly TRBD1 for D (5 bases). The V end was cut by 6 bases, the J end by 1 base, with 7 bases between. CDR3 size: 14 residues. CDR3 nucleotides: TGTGCCAGCAGCAGACAGTCTGGGGCCAACGTCCTGACTTTC. This encodes CASSRQSGANVLTF.

The sample holds one count of this clonotype. This chain joins TRBV28 and TRBJ1-1; D remains unclear. Trimming removed 3 bases at V and 6 bases at J, with 14 bases between. CDR3 size: 14 residues. Germline V gene sequence: CDR1 MDHEN, CDR2 SYDVKM. The CDR3 region is CASSFGPSIAEAFF. CDR3 nucleotide sequence: TGTGCCAGCAGTTTCGGGCCCAGTATCGCTGAAGCTTTCTTT.